These 6 T cell receptor beta chains originate from one sample sequenced in a study of blood T cell repertoires in COVID-19. The data were produced by immunoSEQ multiplex PCR, yet TCRdb's version contains in-frame clones alone and is incomplete. Of some 68,000 clones detected, about 90% appear once; the ten largest clones hold 2% to 2.5%. Input material: peripheral blood. The receptors here all came from a human donor in a cohort sampled during active COVID-19.

This chain connects TRBV7-2 to TRBJ2-7, with 10 bases matching TRBD2. In germline, CDR1 is SGHTA, CDR2 FQGNSA. The trim removed 1 base at V and 5 bases at J, leaving 8 bases unmatched. The CDR3 is 16 amino acids. The CDR3 DNA is TGTGCCAGCAGCTTAGGCCTAGCGGGAGTTTCAGACGAGCAGTACTTC. It codes for CASSLGLAGVSDEQYF.

The sample holds one count of this clone. The rearrangement joins TRBV29-1 to TRBJ2-7; D is uncertain. The V end was cut by 0 bases, the J end by 6 bases, with 9 bases between. The CDR3 sequence is 12 residues long. Germline assignment: CDR1 SQVTM and CDR2 ANQGSEA. The CDR3 coding sequence is TGCAGCGTTGAAGATAATACATCCGAGCAGTACTTC. Translating gives CSVEDNTSEQYF.

The J gene is TRBJ1-5, the V gene TRBV7-2; D is perhaps TRBD1 (6 bases). The germline CDR1 and CDR2 sequences are SGHTA and FQGNSA. V was cut by 5 bases and J by 4 bases, with 12 bases left in between. The length of the CDR3 is 14 residues. This chain's CDR3 is CASSKGTLNQPQHF. The DNA of the CDR3 is TGTGCCAGCAGCAAGGGGACACTAAATCAGCCCCAGCATTTT.

The chain recombines TRBV2 with TRBJ2-1; 9 nucleotides agree with TRBD2. The CDR3 runs to 16 residues. The germline gives CDR1 SNHLY, CDR2 FYNNEI. V lost 1 base to trimming and J lost 3 bases; unmatched junction nucleotides: 4. CDR3 bases: TGTGCCAGCAGTGAAGTAGCGGGAGCCAACTACAATGAGCAGTTCTTC. Translation: CASSEVAGANYNEQFF.

This clone was detected only once. This rearrangement joins TRBV27 to TRBJ1-2; D possibly corresponds to TRBD1 (5 bases). CDR1 is MNHEY and CDR2 is SMNVEV in the germline V gene (reference sequence). Trimming pared 2 bases from V and 4 bases from J, leaving 8 bases between. The CDR3 spans 13 residues. The CDR3 sequence: CASSLGQGYGYTF. CDR3 bases: TGTGCCAGCAGTTTAGGTCAGGGCTATGGCTACACCTTC.

The chain links TRBV27 to TRBJ2-3, with 10 bases matching TRBD2. The CDR3 runs 18 residues. V lost 0 bases, J lost 4 bases, and 10 bases stayed unmatched. In germline, CDR1 is MNHEY, CDR2 SMNVEV (reference sequence). The CDR3, as DNA: TGTGCCAGCAGTTTATCGAAGGGACTAGCGAGGTATCCAGATACGCAGTATTTT. The encoded protein is CASSLSKGLARYPDTQYF.